The 16 T cell receptor beta chains given below trace back to one sample, sequenced in a study of shared clonotypes between healthy human individuals. TCRdb's copy holds only in-frame clones and misses some; the assay was immunoSEQ multiplex PCR. Here the sample spans 2 million to 2.5 million clones, 95% being singletons. The sequenced sample consisted of naive CD4+ T cells sorted from blood. This sample's subset: CD45RA+ positively selected. The receptors shown here come from a young man in good health.

V gene TRBV6-6 combines with J gene TRBJ1-6, with unresolved D. CDR1 and CDR2 from the germline V gene are MNHNY and SVGAGI (reference sequence). The CDR3 spans 13 residues. V lost 7 bases and J lost 10, with 14 bases in between. The CDR3 loop reads CASNNGVGSPLHF. Here the CDR3 DNA reads TGTGCCAGCAACAACGGGGTTGGCTCACCCCTCCACTTT.

The chain recombines TRBV5-1 with TRBJ2-7; tentatively, D is TRBD1 or TRBD2 (6 bases each). The CDR3 is 14 residues long. CDR1 and CDR2 (germline): SGHRS, YFSETQ. Trimming left V 3 bases short and J 6 bases short, with 16 bases between. CDR3 nucleotide sequence: TGCGCCAGCAGCTCGCTGACAGGAGGGGGCGAGCAGTACTTC. Protein: CASSSLTGGGEQYF.

The V call is TRBV5-1, the J call TRBJ2-5, with a possible D match to TRBD2 (5 bases). Per the germline V gene, CDR1 is SGHRS and CDR2 is YFSETQ. Trimming left V 0 bases short and J 5 bases short, with 11 bases between. This CDR3 spans 14 amino acids. CDR3 protein: CASSLAASFETQYF. The DNA for the CDR3 is TGCGCCAGCAGCTTGGCTGCTAGCTTCGAGACCCAGTACTTC. Looking up the rest from reference TRBV5-1 and TRBJ2-5 gives the full variable domain: KAGVTQTPRYLIKTRGQQVTLSCSPISGHRSVSWYQQTPGQGLQFLFEYFSETQRNKGNFPGRFSGRQFSNSRSEMNVSTLELGDSALYLCASSLAASFETQYFGPGTRLLVL.

The chain employs TRBV5-1 and TRBJ2-1; 14 nucleotides agree with TRBD2. There are 18 residues in the CDR3. CDR1 and CDR2 (germline): SGHRS, YFSETQ. The V gene end was trimmed by 4 bases and the J gene end by 3 bases; junction bases not matched to a gene: 9. CDR3: CASSGTSGGAGGYNEQFF. CDR3 DNA sequence: TGCGCCAGCAGCGGGACTAGCGGGGGCGCTGGGGGCTACAATGAGCAGTTCTTC.

Note on this clone: This sample also contains other DNA sequences that code for the same CDR3. The CDR3 sequence is CASSPSGQYGYTF. The CDR3 nucleotides are TGTGCCAGCTCACCTTCCGGACAGTATGGCTACACCTTC. The J gene is TRBJ1-2, the V gene TRBV18; possible D gene TRBD1, 6 bases. V was trimmed by 3 bases and J by 5 bases, leaving 10 bases between them. The CDR3 sequence is 13 residues long. The germline gives CDR1 KGHSH, CDR2 LQKENI.

The chain couples TRBV6-6 to TRBJ2-2, with TRBD1 matching 10 bases. CDR1 is MNHNY, CDR2 SVGAGI, per germline (reference sequence). J lost 3 bases, V lost 6 bases, and 7 bases had no gene match. CDR3 length: 16 amino acids. The CDR3 DNA sequence: TGTGCCAGCAGGAACAGACAGGGGGCTTACACCGGGGAGCTGTTTTTT. Its protein product is CASRNRQGAYTGELFF.

V and J are TRBV7-9 and TRBJ2-3; D gene uncertain. CDR1 is SEHNR, CDR2 FQNEAQ, per germline (reference sequence). This CDR3 contains 12 residues. The germline V and J ends were trimmed by 5 bases and 7 bases, with 10 bases remaining between them. The CDR3 protein is CASSQPQNTQYF. CDR3 bases: TGTGCCAGCAGCCAGCCCCAAAATACGCAGTATTTT.

This sequence joins TRBV7-3 and TRBJ2-3; TRBD2 is a possible D gene (5 bases). CDR1 and CDR2 from the germline V gene are SGHTA and FQGTGA. Deletions cut 3 bases from V and 6 bases from J, with 10 bases between. The CDR3 runs to 13 residues. The chain's CDR3 is CASSFRDPDTQYF. In DNA form, the CDR3 reads TGTGCCAGCAGCTTCCGGGATCCGGATACGCAGTATTTT.

Comment on this clone: This sample includes further DNA sequences coding for the same CDR3. The rearrangement uses TRBV19 and TRBJ1-3, with D uncertain. Germline V gene lookup returns CDR1 LNHDA and CDR2 SQIVND (reference sequence). The CDR3 contains 14 residues. Trimming stripped 1 base from V and 1 base from J, with 5 bases between. The CDR3 DNA reads as TGTGCCAGTAGTATAGGATCTTCTGGAAACACCATATATTTT. Amino acids: CASSIGSSGNTIYF.

About this clone itself: Other DNA sequences from this sample encode an identical CDR3 as well. J is TRBJ2-7 and V is TRBV7-6; TRBD1 agrees at 7 bases. CDR1 and CDR2 (germline): SGHVS, FNYEAQ. The CDR3 loop spans 13 amino acids. After removal of 5 bases from V and 3 bases from J, the junction contained 4 bases not matched to a gene. The CDR3 DNA sequence: TGTGCCAGCAGCAGGGACAGAGACTACGAGCAGTACTTC. Its translation is CASSRDRDYEQYF.

The V call is TRBV5-8, the J call TRBJ1-5; no reliable D call. The length of the CDR3 is 16 residues. Per germline, CDR1 SGHTS and CDR2 YDEGEE. Trimming cost V 1 base and J 3 bases, with 14 bases left between them. The CDR3 DNA is TGTGCCAGCAGCTTGTGGGCAGACTACGCCAATCAGCCCCAGCATTTT. Protein product: CASSLWADYANQPQHF.

To note about this clone: The same CDR3 is also encoded by other DNA sequences in this sample. The rearrangement uses TRBV19 and TRBJ2-1; D remains ambiguous. V lost 4 bases, J lost 3 bases, and 4 bases lay in between. CDR3 length equals 12 residues. The germline gives CDR1 LNHDA, CDR2 SQIVND (reference sequence). The DNA of the CDR3 is TGTGCCAGTAGTACCCGCTACAATGAGCAGTTCTTC. Its protein is CASSTRYNEQFF.

The V gene is TRBV21-1, the J gene TRBJ2-7. TRBV21-1 is a known pseudogene. This CDR3 has 11 residues. The CDR3, as DNA: TGTGCCAGCACCACCTCCTACGAGCAGTACTTC. The encoded protein is CASTTSYEQYF.

Note on this clone: Different DNA sequences within this sample yield the same CDR3. The chain couples TRBV18 to TRBJ2-3; 13 bases fit TRBD2. This CDR3 is built from 15 residues. V trimming: 4 bases; J trimming: 4 bases; junction bases outside the gene matches: 2. Germline CDR1 reads KGHSH; CDR2 reads LQKENI. CDR3 bases: TGTGCCAGCTCACAAGGACTAGCGGGAGCAGATACGCAGTATTTT. Translating gives CASSQGLAGADTQYF.

This rearrangement joins TRBV7-2 to TRBJ2-7; no clear D gene. The CDR3 totals 14 residues. The germline V and J ends were trimmed by 2 bases and 2 bases, with 10 bases remaining between them. From germline, CDR1 is SGHTA and CDR2 FQGNSA. The DNA for the CDR3 is TGTGCCAGCAGCTTACGTGGAACGCCCTACGAGCAGTACTTC. Amino acid sequence: CASSLRGTPYEQYF.

The rearrangement joins TRBV14 to TRBJ1-1, with 10 bases matching TRBD1. Germline loops: CDR1 SGHDN, CDR2 FVKESK. The CDR3 loop spans 16 amino acids. J lost 4 bases, V lost 0 bases, and 5 bases had no gene match. The DNA of the CDR3 is TGTGCCAGCAGCCAAGATATGGGACAGGGGAGCACTGAAGCTTTCTTT. It is translated as CASSQDMGQGSTEAFF.